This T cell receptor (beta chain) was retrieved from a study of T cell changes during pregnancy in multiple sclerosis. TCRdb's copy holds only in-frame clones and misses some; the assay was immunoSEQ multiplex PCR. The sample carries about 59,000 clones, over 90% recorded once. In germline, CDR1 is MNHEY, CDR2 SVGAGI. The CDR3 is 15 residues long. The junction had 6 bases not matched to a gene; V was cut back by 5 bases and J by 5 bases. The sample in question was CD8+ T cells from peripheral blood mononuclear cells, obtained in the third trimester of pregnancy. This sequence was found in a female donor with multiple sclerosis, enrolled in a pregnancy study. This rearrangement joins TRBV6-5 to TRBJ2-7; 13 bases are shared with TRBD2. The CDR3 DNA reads TGTGCCAGCAGTCCTTGGACTAGCGGGAGAAACGAGCAGTACTTC. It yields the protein CASSPWTSGRNEQYF.